A single sample is the source of the 18 T cell receptor beta chains below, sequenced in a study of spatial heterogeneity in lung cancer (dated by TCRdb to the late 2010s). Here is what the overall study found, with its caveats: The tumor nonsynonymous mutation count correlated with the number of expanded alpha and beta TCRs within the tumor.

No antigen has been assigned to these receptors. In the paper's terms, the time point label means: sample taken at primary tumor resection. The library relied on 5' RACE. This sample was sequenced with a NextSeq 500. The public reads were reprocessed in TCRdb via fastp at Q25 and MiXCR, keeping in-frame beta chains. For every CDR3 protein sequence, its rows merge into one entry that carries the most common genes and DNA. The sample profile shows about 100,000 distinct CDR3 sequences; 3.5% to 5% of them were found once. The ten largest clones capture roughly 20% of the sample. The sample in question was lung tumor tissue, obtained at surgery. The receptors shown here come from a male donor with early-stage non-small cell lung cancer.

This clonotype was seen many times. The J gene is TRBJ1-1, the V gene TRBV20-1; D might be TRBD1 (6 bases). The CDR3 totals 14 residues. Germline loops: CDR1 DFQATT, CDR2 SNEGSKA (reference sequence). Trimming took off 0 bases at V and 1 base at J, with 9 bases between the two ends. CDR3 bases: TGCAGTGCTAGAGATCAGGGGAGGAACACTGAAGCTTTCTTT. It specifies CSARDQGRNTEAFF.

The sample holds a few counts of this clonotype. V is TRBV6-5 and J is TRBJ2-2; D gene ambiguous. Germline V gene sequence: CDR1 MNHEY, CDR2 SVGAGI. The CDR3 extends over 12 amino acids. Trimming took off 5 bases at V and 3 bases at J, with 4 bases between the two ends. This chain's CDR3 is CASSRHTGELFF. CDR3 in DNA: TGTGCCAGCAGTCGGCACACCGGGGAGCTGTTTTTT.

This clonotype was found many times. This sequence joins TRBV21-1 and TRBJ2-7. TRBV21-1 is a pseudogene. This CDR3 is 15 amino acids long. This chain's CDR3 is CASSKALVLSYEQYF. CDR3 nucleotide sequence: TGTGCCAGCAGCAAAGCGCTGGTTCTCTCCTACGAGCAGTACTTC.

This clonotype was picked up a small number of times. The chain uses TRBV2 and TRBJ2-7; no firm D call. The CDR3 has 15 amino acids. The ends were cut back, 0 bases at V and 5 bases at J, with 14 bases in the middle. CDR1 and CDR2 from the germline V gene are SNHLY and FYNNEI. The CDR3 reads CASSEAQTVLHEQYF. Here the CDR3 DNA reads TGTGCCAGCAGTGAAGCGCAAACTGTACTACACGAGCAGTACTTC.

At least ten counts were recorded for this clonotype. The chain carries TRBV28 and TRBJ1-4; D uncertain. The CDR3 is 13 amino acids. V lost 6 bases to trimming and J lost 4 bases, with 9 bases between them. Germline V lookup: CDR1 MDHEN, CDR2 SYDVKM. This CDR3 is CASSHPYNEKLFF. The CDR3 bases are TGTGCCAGCAGCCACCCATATAATGAAAAACTGTTTTTT.

The chain combines TRBV5-1 with TRBJ2-1; D perhaps matches TRBD1 (6 bases). Germline values: CDR1 SGHRS, CDR2 YFSETQ. CDR3 length equals 15 residues. V was pared by 4 bases and J by 2 bases, with 13 bases between. CDR3 in amino acids: CASSPQGSPYNEQFF. CDR3 bases: TGCGCCAGCAGCCCACAGGGAAGTCCCTACAATGAGCAGTTCTTC.

This clonotype was counted between two and nine times. The V and J genes are TRBV5-1 and TRBJ2-1; D is ambiguous. V was cut by 1 base and J by 10 bases, with 12 bases left in between. Germline CDR1 reads SGHRS; CDR2 reads YFSETQ. The CDR3 is made up of 13 amino acids. The CDR3 DNA follows: TGCGCCAGCAGCTTGCTCCACCTGGGAGAGCAGTTCTTC. This sequence encodes CASSLLHLGEQFF.

There are a few counts of this clonotype. This chain connects TRBV20-1 to TRBJ2-7; 9 bases line up with TRBD2. CDR3 length: 15 residues. J gave up 7 bases and V 4 bases, and 14 bases lay outside the gene matches. Germline V gene lookup returns CDR1 DFQATT and CDR2 SNEGSKA (reference sequence). Here the CDR3 reads CSATPLGLAPREQYF. Here the CDR3 DNA reads TGCAGTGCTACACCCTTGGGACTAGCCCCGAGGGAGCAGTACTTC.

This clonotype came up many times. V and J are TRBV12-3 or TRBV12-4 and TRBJ1-1; 7 nucleotides align to TRBD1. The length of the CDR3 is 15 residues. J gave up 10 bases and V 5 bases, and 16 bases lay outside the gene matches. Here the CDR3 DNA reads TGTGCCAGCAGTACAGCCTCGGGACAGTTAGGAGGAGCTTTCTTT. It codes for CASSTASGQLGGAFF.

The rearrangement joins TRBV25-1 to TRBJ2-2, with TRBD2 matching over 12 bases. This CDR3 spans 14 amino acids. The germline V gene has CDR1 MGHDK and CDR2 SYGVNS. The junction had 5 bases not matched to a gene; V was cut back by 9 bases and J by 6 bases. The CDR3 reads CASTTSGRPGELFF. DNA of the CDR3: TGTGCCAGTACGACTAGCGGGAGACCCGGGGAGCTGTTTTTT.

Ten or more counts support this clonotype. The chain employs TRBV5-1 and TRBJ2-5, with 11 bases that match TRBD2. Germline V gene lookup returns CDR1 SGHRS and CDR2 YFSETQ. CDR3 length: 17 amino acids. J was trimmed by 7 bases and V by 4 bases; bases with no gene match: 15. For the CDR3, the DNA is TGCGCCAGCAGCCTTACCTCACTAGCGGGAGTTAAGGCGACCCAGTACTTC. Translating gives CASSLTSLAGVKATQYF.

This clonotype was observed many times. The chain couples TRBV11-2 to TRBJ1-2; 8 bases are shared with TRBD1. V trimming: 1 base; J trimming: 8 bases; junction bases outside the gene matches: 12. This CDR3 is 16 amino acids long. Per the germline V gene, CDR1 is SGHAT and CDR2 is FQNNGV. In DNA, the CDR3 is TGTGCCAGCAGCTTAGTGGCACAGGGGGGCGTGTTCGGCTACACCTTC. It yields the protein CASSLVAQGGVFGYTF. Full variable domain (missing parts from reference TRBV11-2 and TRBJ1-2): EAGVAQSPRYKIIEKRQSVAFWCNPISGHATLYWYQQILGQGPKLLIQFQNNGVVDDSQLPKDRFSAERLKGVDSTLKIQPAKLEDSAVYLCASSLVAQGGVFGYTFGSGTRLTVV.

With respect to this clonotype: At one boundary the junction diverges from the germline segment, which might be a read error. The genes are TRBV27 and TRBJ2-2, with 13 nucleotides matching TRBD2. The CDR3 is made up of 15 amino acids. The germline CDR1 and CDR2 sequences are MNHEY and SMNVEV (reference sequence). The CDR3 here is CVSTGLAGVVGELFF. CDR3 DNA: TGTGTCAGCACCGGACTAGCGGGAGTGGTCGGGGAGCTGTTTTTT.

This clonotype was seen at least ten times. V gene TRBV28 combines with J gene TRBJ1-6; D is possibly TRBD1 (5 bases). Germline V gene sequence: CDR1 MDHEN, CDR2 SYDVKM. This CDR3 comprises 14 residues. V was shortened by 4 bases and J by 4 bases, with 8 bases between the two germline ends. The CDR3 region is CASSSTAYNSPLHF. In DNA form, the CDR3 reads TGTGCCAGCAGTTCGACAGCTTATAATTCACCCCTCCACTTT.

There are many counts of this clonotype. The chain is built from TRBV6-1 and TRBJ2-7, with D perhaps TRBD2 (5 bases). This CDR3 contains 16 residues. Germline V gene data show CDR1 as MNHNS and CDR2 as SASEGT. V was clipped by 6 bases and J by 1 base, with 19 bases between them. In DNA form, the CDR3 reads TGTGCCAGCAGCCAAATCGGAGGTCCCTTGTCCTACGAGCAGTACTTC. This translates into CASSQIGGPLSYEQYF.

With regard to this clonotype: Given a much more abundant clone one base away, this may be a read error. The V gene is TRBV7-8, the J gene TRBJ1-1; D uncertain. The CDR3 runs to 12 residues. Germline CDR1 SGHVS, CDR2 FQNEAQ. In DNA, the CDR3 is TGTGCCAGCAGCTTAATAGGCACTAAAGCTTTCTTT. Protein: CASSLIGTKAFF.

This clonotype has a count of ten or more. V usage is TRBV20-1 and J usage is TRBJ1-1; the D is unclear. Between the trimmed V and J ends, which lost 5 bases and 7 bases, there was a span of 11 bases. The CDR3 is made up of 11 amino acids. The germline gives CDR1 DFQATT, CDR2 SNEGSKA (reference sequence). CDR3 loop: CSAFLGDEAFF. Here the CDR3 DNA reads TGCAGTGCTTTTTTAGGTGATGAAGCTTTCTTT.

In this sample, this clonotype turned up many times. V usage is TRBV7-9 and J usage is TRBJ1-4; D gene ambiguous. Per the germline V gene, CDR1 is SEHNR and CDR2 is FQNEAQ (reference sequence). This CDR3 has 18 residues. V dropped 2 bases and J dropped 3 bases, with 19 bases sitting between them. CDR3 protein: CASSLLRLSGRANEKLFF. The CDR3 DNA is TGTGCCAGCAGCTTACTTCGCTTGTCAGGACGAGCTAATGAAAAACTGTTTTTT.